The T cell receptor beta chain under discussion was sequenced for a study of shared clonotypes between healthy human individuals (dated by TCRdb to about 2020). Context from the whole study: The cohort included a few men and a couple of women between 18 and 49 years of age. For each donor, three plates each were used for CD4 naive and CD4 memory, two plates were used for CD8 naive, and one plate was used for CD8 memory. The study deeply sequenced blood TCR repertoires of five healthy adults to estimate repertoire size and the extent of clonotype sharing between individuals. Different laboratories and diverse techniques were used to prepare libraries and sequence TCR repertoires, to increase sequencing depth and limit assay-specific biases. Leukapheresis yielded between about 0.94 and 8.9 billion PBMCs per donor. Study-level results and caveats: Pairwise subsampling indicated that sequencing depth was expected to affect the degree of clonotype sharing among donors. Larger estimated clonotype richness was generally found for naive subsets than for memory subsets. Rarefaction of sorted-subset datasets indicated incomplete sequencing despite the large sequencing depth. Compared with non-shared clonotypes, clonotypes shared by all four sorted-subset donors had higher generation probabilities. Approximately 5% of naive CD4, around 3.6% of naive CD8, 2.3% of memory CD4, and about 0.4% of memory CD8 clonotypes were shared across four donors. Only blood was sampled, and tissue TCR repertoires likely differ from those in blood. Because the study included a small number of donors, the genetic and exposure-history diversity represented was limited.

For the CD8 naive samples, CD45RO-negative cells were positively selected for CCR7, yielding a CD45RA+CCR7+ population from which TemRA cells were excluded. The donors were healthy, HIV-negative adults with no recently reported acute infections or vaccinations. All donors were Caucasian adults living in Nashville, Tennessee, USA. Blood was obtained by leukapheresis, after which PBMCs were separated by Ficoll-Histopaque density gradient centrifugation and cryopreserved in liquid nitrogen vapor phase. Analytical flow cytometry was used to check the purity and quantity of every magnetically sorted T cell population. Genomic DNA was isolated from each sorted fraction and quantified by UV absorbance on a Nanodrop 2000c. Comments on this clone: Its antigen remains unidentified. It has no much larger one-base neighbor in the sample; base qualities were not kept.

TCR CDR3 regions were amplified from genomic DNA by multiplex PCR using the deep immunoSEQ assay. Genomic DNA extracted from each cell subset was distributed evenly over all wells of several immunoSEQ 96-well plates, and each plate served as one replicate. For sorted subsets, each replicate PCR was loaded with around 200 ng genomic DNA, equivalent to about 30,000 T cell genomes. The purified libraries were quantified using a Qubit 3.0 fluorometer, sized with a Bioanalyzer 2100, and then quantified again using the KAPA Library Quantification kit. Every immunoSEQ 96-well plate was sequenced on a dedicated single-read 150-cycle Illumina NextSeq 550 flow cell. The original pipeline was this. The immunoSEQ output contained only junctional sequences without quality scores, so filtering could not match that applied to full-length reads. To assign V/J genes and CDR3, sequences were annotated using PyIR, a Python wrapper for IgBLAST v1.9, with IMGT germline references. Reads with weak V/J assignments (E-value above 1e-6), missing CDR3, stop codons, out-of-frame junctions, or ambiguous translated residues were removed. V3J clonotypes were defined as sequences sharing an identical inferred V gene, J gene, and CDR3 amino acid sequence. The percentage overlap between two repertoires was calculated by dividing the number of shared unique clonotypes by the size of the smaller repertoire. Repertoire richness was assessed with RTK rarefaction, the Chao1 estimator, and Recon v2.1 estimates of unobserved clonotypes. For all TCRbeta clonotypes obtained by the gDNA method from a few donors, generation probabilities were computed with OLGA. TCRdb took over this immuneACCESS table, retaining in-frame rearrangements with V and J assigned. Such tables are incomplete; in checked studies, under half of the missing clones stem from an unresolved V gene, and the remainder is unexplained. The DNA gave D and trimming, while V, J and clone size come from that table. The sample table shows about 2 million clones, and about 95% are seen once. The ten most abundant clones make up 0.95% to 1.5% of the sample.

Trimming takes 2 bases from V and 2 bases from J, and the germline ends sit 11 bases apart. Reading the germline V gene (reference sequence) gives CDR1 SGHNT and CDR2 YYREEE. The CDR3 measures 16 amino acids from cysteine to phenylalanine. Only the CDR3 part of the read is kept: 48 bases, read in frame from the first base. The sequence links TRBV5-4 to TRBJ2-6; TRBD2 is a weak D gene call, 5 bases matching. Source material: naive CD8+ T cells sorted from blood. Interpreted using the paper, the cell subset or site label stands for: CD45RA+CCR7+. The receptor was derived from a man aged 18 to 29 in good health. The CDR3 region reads CASSFFTGTGANVLTF. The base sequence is TGTGCCAGCAGCTTTTTCACGGGAACTGGGGCCAACGTCCTGACTTTC.